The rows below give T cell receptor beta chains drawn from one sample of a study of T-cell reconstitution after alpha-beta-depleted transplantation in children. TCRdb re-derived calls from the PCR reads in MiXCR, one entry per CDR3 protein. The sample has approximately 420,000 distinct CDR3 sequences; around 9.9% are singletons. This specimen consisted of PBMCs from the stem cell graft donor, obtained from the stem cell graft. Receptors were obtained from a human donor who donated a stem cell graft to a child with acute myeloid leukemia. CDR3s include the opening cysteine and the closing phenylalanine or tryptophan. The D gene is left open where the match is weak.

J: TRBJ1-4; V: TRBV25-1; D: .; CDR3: CASSAPSATNEKLFF
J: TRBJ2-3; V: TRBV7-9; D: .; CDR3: CASSSGRTGPFVTQYF
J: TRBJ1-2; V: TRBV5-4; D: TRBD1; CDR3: CASSWDSGYGYTF
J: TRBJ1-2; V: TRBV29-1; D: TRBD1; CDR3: CSVGDSNYGYTF
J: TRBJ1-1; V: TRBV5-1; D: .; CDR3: CASSLVDRNTEAFF
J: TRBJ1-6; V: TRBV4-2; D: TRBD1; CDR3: CASSQIRTGPSSYNSPLHF
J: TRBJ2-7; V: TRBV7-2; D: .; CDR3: CASSWVSPYEQYF
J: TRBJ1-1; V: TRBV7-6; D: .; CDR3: CASSLGGGLNTEAFF
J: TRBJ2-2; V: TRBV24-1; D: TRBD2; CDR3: CATSENSGSKGGELFF
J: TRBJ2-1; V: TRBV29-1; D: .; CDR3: CSVSSGFYNEQFF
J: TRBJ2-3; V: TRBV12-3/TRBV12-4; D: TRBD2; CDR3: CASSPLTGTSGRSTDTQYF
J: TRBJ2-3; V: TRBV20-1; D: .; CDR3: CSARDPKTNADTQYF
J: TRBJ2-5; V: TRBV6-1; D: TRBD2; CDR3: CASSRTSGSRETQYF
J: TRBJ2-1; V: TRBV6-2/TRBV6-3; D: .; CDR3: CASSYRPGNEQFF